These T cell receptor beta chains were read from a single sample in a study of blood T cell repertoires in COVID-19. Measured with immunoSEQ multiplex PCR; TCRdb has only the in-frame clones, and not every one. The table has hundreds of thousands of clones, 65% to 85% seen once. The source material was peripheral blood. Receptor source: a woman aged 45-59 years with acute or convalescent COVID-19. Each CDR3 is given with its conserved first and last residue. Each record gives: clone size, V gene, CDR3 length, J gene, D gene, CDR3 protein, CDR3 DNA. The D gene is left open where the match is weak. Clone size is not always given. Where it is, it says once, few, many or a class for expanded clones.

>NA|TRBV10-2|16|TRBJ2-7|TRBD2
CASSAYGNFRGDEQYF
TGCGCCAGCAGTGCGTATGGGAACTTCCGGGGGGACGAGCAGTACTTC
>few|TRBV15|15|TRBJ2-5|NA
CATSSYPGMMETQYF
TGTGCCACCAGCTCCTACCCGGGGATGATGGAGACCCAGTACTTC
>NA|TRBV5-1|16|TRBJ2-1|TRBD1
CASSLGVGQGGREQFF
TGCGCCAGCAGCTTGGGAGTTGGACAGGGGGGGCGGGAGCAGTTCTTC
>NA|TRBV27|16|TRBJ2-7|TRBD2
CASSSAGTTSSYEQYF
TGTGCCAGCAGTTCGGCCGGGACTACGAGCTCCTACGAGCAGTACTTC
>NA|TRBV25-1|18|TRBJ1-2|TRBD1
CASSPRAGTGGENYGYTF
TGTGCCAGCAGTCCCAGGGCTGGGACAGGGGGTGAAAACTATGGCTACACCTTC
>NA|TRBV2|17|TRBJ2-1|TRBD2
CASSNIVGTSGIGEQFF
TGTGCCAGCAGCAATATCGTCGGGACTAGCGGGATTGGTGAGCAGTTCTTC
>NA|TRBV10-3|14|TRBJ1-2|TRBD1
CAISDRDRGSGYTF
TGTGCCATCAGCGACCGGGACAGGGGGTCGGGCTACACCTTC
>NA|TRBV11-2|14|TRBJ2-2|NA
CASSLGEVTGELFF
TGTGCCAGCAGCTTAGGGGAGGTTACCGGGGAGCTGTTTTTT
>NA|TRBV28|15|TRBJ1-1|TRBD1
CASSPLQGAGTEAFF
TGTGCCAGCAGTCCGCTACAGGGGGCTGGGACTGAAGCTTTCTTT
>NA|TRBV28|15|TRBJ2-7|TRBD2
CASNRGGGSSYEQYF
TGTGCCAGCAATCGGGGGGGAGGGTCCTCCTACGAGCAGTACTTC
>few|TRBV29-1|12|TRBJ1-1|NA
CSAGPGGTEAFF
TGCAGCGCCGGCCCGGGGGGCACTGAAGCTTTCTTT